This T cell receptor (beta chain) derives from a study of cytomegalovirus exposure and HLA in healthy donors. Per the germline V gene, CDR1 is LNHDA and CDR2 is SQIVND (reference sequence). The CDR3 length is 18 residues. Trimming at V came to 4 bases and at J to 2 bases, leaving 6 bases not matched to a gene. Worth noting for this clone: Its matching antigen is unknown.

The PCR was carried out with 60 Vbeta primers and 13 Jbeta primers. TCRdb's table, derived via immunoSEQ multiplex PCR, lists solely in-frame clones and lacks some. The sample yields tens of thousands of clones, about 70% seen once. Study-level results: Across HLA loci, a later analysis found differing TCR association rates, with DRB1 most and HLA-C fewest. In a later analysis, most CMV-associated TCR beta chains appeared HLA-restricted. What TCR beta sequences reportedly achieved was accurate prediction of HLA-A and HLA-B alleles in most subjects. Being productive about 90% or about 30% of the time was typical of most TCR beta V segments in an earlier analysis.

The sample consisted of PBMCs. This sequence originates from a woman aged 25 to 39 in good health and CMV-seronegative. This chain connects TRBV19 to TRBJ2-3, with 16 nucleotides matching TRBD2. CDR3 nucleotides: TGTGCCAGTAGTAGGGGACTAGCGGGGGGGATAGACACAGATACGCAGTATTTT. It encodes CASSRGLAGGIDTDTQYF.